The 9 T cell receptor beta chains listed next were all sequenced from one sample in a study of immune evolution from preneoplasia to lung adenocarcinoma. Clones were read by immunoSEQ multiplex PCR, and TCRdb kept only the in-frame ones, dropping some. The sample has over 11,000 clones, about 80% seen once. The specimen sequenced was FFPE minimally invasive lung adenocarcinoma tissue. The receptors originated from a person aged 65-85 years with lung adenocarcinoma.

This clone was picked up one time. The rearrangement joins TRBV10-1 to TRBJ2-1; D is unclear. Germline V gives CDR1 WNHNN, CDR2 SYGVQD (reference sequence). The CDR3 runs to 15 residues. Trimming left V 4 bases short and J 10 bases short, with 20 bases between. In DNA form, the CDR3 reads TGCGCCAGCAGTGGGTCCCTAGGATTCAAACGGGAGCAGTTCTTC. Protein product: CASSGSLGFKREQFF.

J is TRBJ2-5 and V is TRBV9; no clear D gene. Germline V gene data show CDR1 as SGDLS and CDR2 as YYNGEE. The CDR3 extends over 16 amino acids. Trimming took 2 bases from V and 0 from J, leaving 14 bases between them. CDR3 protein: CASSVFVGDYQETQYF. Here the CDR3 DNA reads TGTGCCAGCAGCGTTTTCGTTGGAGATTACCAAGAGACCCAGTACTTC.

V usage is TRBV9 and J usage is TRBJ1-1, with no clear D. The CDR3 is made up of 11 amino acids. With 7 bases removed from V and 0 bases from J, the gap between germline ends came to 4 bases. The germline CDR1 and CDR2 sequences are SGDLS and YYNGEE. CDR3 amino acids: CASGLNTEAFF. The CDR3 DNA follows: TGTGCCAGCGGACTGAACACTGAAGCTTTCTTT. The full variable domain, rest sourced from reference TRBV9 and TRBJ1-1, is DSGVTQTPKHLITATGQRVTLRCSPRSGDLSVYWYQQSLDQGLQFLIQYYNGEERAKGNILERFSAQQFPDLHSELNLSSLELGDSALYFCASGLNTEAFFGQGTRLTVV.

The J gene is TRBJ2-2, the V gene TRBV28; D is unresolved. From germline, CDR1 is MDHEN and CDR2 SYDVKM. V was trimmed by 7 bases and J by 6 bases, leaving 18 bases between them. The CDR3 is made up of 15 amino acids. This chain's CDR3 is CASTPNEARSGELFF. Written as DNA, the CDR3 is TGTGCCAGCACCCCAAACGAGGCCAGGTCCGGGGAGCTGTTTTTT. The full variable domain, rest sourced from reference TRBV28 and TRBJ2-2, is DVKVTQSSRYLVKRTGEKVFLECVQDMDHENMFWYRQDPGLGLRLIYFSYDVKMKEKGDIPEGYSVSREKKERFSLILESASTNQTSMYLCASTPNEARSGELFFGEGSRLTVL.

This clone appeared a few times. This chain links TRBV10-3 with TRBJ1-1, with D possibly matching TRBD1 (5 bases). The CDR3 extends over 13 amino acids. Germline CDR1 reads ENHRY; CDR2 reads SYGVKD. Between the trimmed V and J ends, which lost 10 bases and 3 bases, there was a span of 15 bases. The CDR3 loop is CARGRGGHTEAFF. The CDR3 nucleotides are TGTGCCAGGGGAAGGGGAGGGCACACTGAAGCTTTCTTT.

The chain joins TRBV18 to TRBJ2-3; D might be TRBD2 (6 bases). With 3 bases removed from V and 3 bases from J, the gap between germline ends came to 13 bases. In germline, CDR1 is KGHSH, CDR2 LQKENI. The CDR3 runs to 15 residues. This chain's CDR3 is CASSPETRGTDTQYF. CDR3 bases: TGTGCCAGCTCACCCGAGACTAGAGGGACAGATACGCAGTATTTT. Filled out from reference TRBV18 and TRBJ2-3, the complete variable domain reads NAGVMQNPRHLVRRRGQEARLRCSPMKGHSHVYWYRQLPEEGLKFMVYLQKENIIDESGMPKERFSAEFPKEGPSILRIQQVVRGDSAAYFCASSPETRGTDTQYFGPGTRLTVL.

The chain has TRBV11-2 and TRBJ2-7, with 7 positions matching TRBD1. Germline CDR1 and CDR2: SGHAT and FQNNGV. CDR3 size: 15 residues. The V gene end was trimmed by 5 bases and the J gene end by 2 bases; junction bases not matched to a gene: 9. CDR3 nucleotide sequence: TGTGCCAGCAGCACTGGGACAGAGATTCCCTACGAGCAGTACTTC. It translates to CASSTGTEIPYEQYF.

The chain employs TRBV28 and TRBJ1-1; 7 bases map to TRBD1. CDR3 length: 13 residues. The trim removed 5 bases at V and 5 bases at J, leaving 5 bases unmatched. Germline values: CDR1 MDHEN, CDR2 SYDVKM. The CDR3 DNA reads as TGTGCCAGCAGTCCCCCCAGGGGGACTGAAGCTTTCTTT. Translation: CASSPPRGTEAFF.

The rearrangement uses TRBV7-3 and TRBJ1-1; the D is unclear. The germline V gene encodes CDR1 SGHTA and CDR2 FQGTGA. Trimming cost V 4 bases and J 4 bases, with 13 bases left between them. The CDR3 is made up of 14 amino acids. This chain's CDR3 is CASSSGGLGTEAFF. The CDR3 region has the DNA TGTGCCAGCAGCTCCGGAGGGCTGGGCACTGAAGCTTTCTTT.